This is a list of T cell receptor beta chains from one sample in a study of blood T cell repertoires in COVID-19. The assay was immunoSEQ multiplex PCR, and TCRdb's table has in-frame clones only and misses some. The top ten hold approximately 9.1% of the sample, which has a few hundred thousand clones, approximately 83% seen once. The specimen was peripheral blood. The receptors were gathered from a man of 80 years or more with acute or convalescent COVID-19. Each CDR3 is given with its conserved first and last residue. A D gene is named only where the DNA matches it firmly. Size is stated for part of the rows, as once, few or many counts, or as a class when the clone is expanded.

J | D | V | size | DNA | CDR3
TRBJ1-1 | NA | TRBV5-5 | NA | TGTGCCAGCAGCTTCGTCTTTCAGACTGAAGCTTTCTTT | CASSFVFQTEAFF
TRBJ1-2 | TRBD1 | TRBV6-5 | NA | TGTGCCAGCAGTTACTCGACAGGGGGAGTCTATGGCTACACCTTC | CASSYSTGGVYGYTF
TRBJ1-2 | NA | TRBV2 | NA | TGTGCCAGTATAACAGGGAGCTTTGGCTACACCTTC | CASITGSFGYTF
TRBJ1-1 | TRBD1 | TRBV6-2/TRBV6-3 | few | TGTGCCAGCAGTAGAATCCGGGACAGGACAAAGTTTGTAGACACTGAAGCTTTCTTT | CASSRIRDRTKFVDTEAFF
TRBJ1-5 | NA | TRBV2 | NA | TGTGCCAGCAGTGGGGCATTTAGCAATCAGCCCCAGCATTTT | CASSGAFSNQPQHF
TRBJ2-7 | NA | TRBV6-6 | NA | TGTGCCAGCACCGGACAAAGGAGCTCCTACGAGCAGTACTTC | CASTGQRSSYEQYF
TRBJ2-3 | NA | TRBV29-1 | NA | TGCAGCGTTGAAAAACAGGGTCGCACAGATACGCAGTATTTT | CSVEKQGRTDTQYF
TRBJ2-7 | NA | TRBV3-1/TRBV3-2 | NA | TGTGCCAGCAGCCAGTATTCCCTTTACGAGCAGTACTTC | CASSQYSLYEQYF
TRBJ1-1 | TRBD1 | TRBV6-5 | NA | TGTGCCAGCAGTTACCAGGGGGGCCGAGGGGCTGAAGCTTTCTTT | CASSYQGGRGAEAFF
TRBJ1-2 | NA | TRBV6-5 | NA | TGTGCCAGCAGCAACAGAATCTATGGCTACACCTTC | CASSNRIYGYTF
TRBJ1-4 | NA | TRBV24-1 | once | TGTGCCACCAGTGACTCGAGGCGGCCAAATGAAAAACTGTTTTTT | CATSDSRRPNEKLFF
TRBJ1-5 | TRBD1 | TRBV18 | NA | TGTGCCAGCTCAGGCCAGGGGGCTTCCCAGCCCCAGCATTTT | CASSGQGASQPQHF
TRBJ2-7 | TRBD2 | TRBV3-1/TRBV3-2 | NA | TGTGCCAGCAGCATTCGCCAGGGACTAGCGGGAGAGTGGGGCTACGAGCAGTACTTC | CASSIRQGLAGEWGYEQYF
TRBJ2-1 | TRBD2 | TRBV27 | NA | TGTGCCAGCAGGCCGGGACTAGCGGTTTCCAGCTCCTACAATGAGCAGTTCTTC | CASRPGLAVSSSYNEQFF
TRBJ2-3 | NA | TRBV7-3 | NA | TGTGCCAGCAGCTTAACGGGCTCCACAGATACGCAGTATTTT | CASSLTGSTDTQYF
TRBJ1-5 | NA | TRBV19 | NA | TGTGCCAGTAGGGGATCGAGACAGCGAAATCAGCCCCAGCATTTT | CASRGSRQRNQPQHF
TRBJ1-2 | NA | TRBV6-5 | NA | TGTGCCAGCACAGGGGTGGGTAACTATGGCTACACCTTC | CASTGVGNYGYTF
TRBJ2-3 | NA | TRBV9 | once | TGTGCCAGCAGCTATGTCGGGGCGGGAAAAACAGATACGCAGTATTTT | CASSYVGAGKTDTQYF
TRBJ2-3 | NA | TRBV29-1 | NA | TGCAGCGCCCCCGGGGGCCCAGGGGGGGATACGCAGTATTTT | CSAPGGPGGDTQYF
TRBJ1-6 | NA | TRBV7-2 | NA | TGTGCCAGCAGCCGCGACAGCTATTCCTCCTATAATTCACCCCTCCACTTT | CASSRDSYSSYNSPLHF
TRBJ1-6 | NA | TRBV3-1/TRBV3-2 | NA | TGTGCCAGCAGCCAAGATTATTTAGATTCACCCCTCCACTTT | CASSQDYLDSPLHF
TRBJ1-2 | NA | TRBV30 | NA | TGTGCCTGGACTTCCGGAGCTAACTATGGCTACACCTTC | CAWTSGANYGYTF
TRBJ2-1 | TRBD2 | TRBV9 | once | TGTGCCAGCAGCGTAGAAGCGGGGGTCTCCTACAATGAGCAGTTCTTC | CASSVEAGVSYNEQFF
TRBJ1-2 | TRBD1 | TRBV7-9 | few | TGTGCCAGCAGCTTGGGACAGGGGAAAGGCCATGGCTACACCTTC | CASSLGQGKGHGYTF
TRBJ2-6 | NA | TRBV6-1 | NA | TGTGCCAGCAGTGAAGCCAGAACTGGGGCCAACGTCCTGACTTTC | CASSEARTGANVLTF
TRBJ1-4 | NA | TRBV25-1 | few | TGTGCCAGCAGTGACACTCACCGGGGTGAAAAACTGTTTTTT | CASSDTHRGEKLFF
TRBJ2-5 | TRBD2 | TRBV24-1 | NA | TGTGCCACCAGTGATCCGTCACTAGCGAACCAAGAGACCCAGTACTTC | CATSDPSLANQETQYF
TRBJ2-7 | NA | TRBV6-5 | NA | TGTGCCAGCAGTTACTTAACAGGTTTCTCCTACGAGCAGTACTTC | CASSYLTGFSYEQYF
TRBJ1-5 | NA | TRBV7-9 | NA | TGTGCTTCAGGGAGGCGCAATCAGCCCCAGCATTTT | CASGRRNQPQHF
TRBJ2-7 | NA | TRBV9 | NA | TGTGCCAGCAGCGTACAAACGGGGTCCTACGAGCAGTACTTC | CASSVQTGSYEQYF
TRBJ2-7 | TRBD2 | TRBV12-3/TRBV12-4 | NA | TGTGCCAGCAGCCTAGCGGGGGGAGGCGAGCAGTACTTC | CASSLAGGGEQYF
TRBJ2-1 | TRBD2 | TRBV19 | NA | TGTGCCAGTACTTTAGTAAGCGGGAGGGCCGACAATGAGCAGTTCTTC | CASTLVSGRADNEQFF
TRBJ2-2 | NA | TRBV5-1 | NA | TGCGCCAGCAGCCCCGCGGTAGCGAACACCGGGGAGCTGTTTTTT | CASSPAVANTGELFF
TRBJ2-6 | NA | TRBV3-1/TRBV3-2 | many | TGTGCCAGCAGCCAAGGAGGATATGGGGCCAACGTCCTGACTTTC | CASSQGGYGANVLTF
TRBJ2-1 | TRBD2 | TRBV10-3 | NA | TGTGCCATCAGTGCCGGGACTAGCGGGAGCGGCAATGAGCAGTTCTTC | CAISAGTSGSGNEQFF
TRBJ2-7 | NA | TRBV12-3/TRBV12-4 | few | TGTGCCAGCCGGACAGCGACCTACGAGCAGTACTTC | CASRTATYEQYF
TRBJ2-3 | NA | TRBV6-4 | NA | TGTGCCAGCAGTGCCAGGTACACAGATACGCAGTATTTT | CASSARYTDTQYF
TRBJ1-2 | TRBD1 | TRBV5-4 | few | TGTGCCAGCAGCTTGGGACAGGGTGTGGACTATGGCTACACCTTC | CASSLGQGVDYGYTF
TRBJ1-5 | NA | TRBV24-1 | NA | TGTGCCACCAGTGATAGAGGGCGACCCGATCAGCCCCAGCATTTT | CATSDRGRPDQPQHF
TRBJ2-3 | TRBD2 | TRBV19 | NA | TGTGCCAGTAGTCCCGAAGCGGGAGGGCCACAGGATACGCAGTATTTT | CASSPEAGGPQDTQYF
TRBJ1-5 | NA | TRBV18 | NA | TGTGCCAGCTCACCACAGAGGGGGAATCAGCCCCAGCATTTT | CASSPQRGNQPQHF